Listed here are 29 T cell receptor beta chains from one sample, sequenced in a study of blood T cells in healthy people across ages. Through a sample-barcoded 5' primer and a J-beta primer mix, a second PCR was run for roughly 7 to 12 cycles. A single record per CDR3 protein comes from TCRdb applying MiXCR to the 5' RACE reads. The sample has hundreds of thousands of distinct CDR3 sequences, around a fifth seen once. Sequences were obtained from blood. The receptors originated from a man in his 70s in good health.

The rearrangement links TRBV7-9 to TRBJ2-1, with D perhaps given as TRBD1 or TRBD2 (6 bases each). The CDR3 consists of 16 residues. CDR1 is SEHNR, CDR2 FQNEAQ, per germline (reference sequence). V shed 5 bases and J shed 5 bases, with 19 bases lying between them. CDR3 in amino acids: CASSTKWGASHNEQFF. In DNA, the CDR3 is TGTGCCAGCAGCACAAAATGGGGGGCCAGTCACAATGAGCAGTTCTTC.

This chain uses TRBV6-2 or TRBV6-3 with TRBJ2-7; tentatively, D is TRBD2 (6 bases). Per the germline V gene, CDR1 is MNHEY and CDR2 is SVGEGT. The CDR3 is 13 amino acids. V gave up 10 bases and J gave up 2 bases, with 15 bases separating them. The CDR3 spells CATTGEETYEQYF. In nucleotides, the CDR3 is TGTGCCACCACGGGAGAGGAGACCTACGAGCAGTACTTC.

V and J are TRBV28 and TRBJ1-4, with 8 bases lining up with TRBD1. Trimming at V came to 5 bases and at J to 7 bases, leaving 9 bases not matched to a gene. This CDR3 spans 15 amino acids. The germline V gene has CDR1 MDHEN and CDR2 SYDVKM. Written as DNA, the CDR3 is TGTGCCAGCAGTCTCTCAGGGGGCGTCGGTGAAAAACTGTTTTTT. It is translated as CASSLSGGVGEKLFF.

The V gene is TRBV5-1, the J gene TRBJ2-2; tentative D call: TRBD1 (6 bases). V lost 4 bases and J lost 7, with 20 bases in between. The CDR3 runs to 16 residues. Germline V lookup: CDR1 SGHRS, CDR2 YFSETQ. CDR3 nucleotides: TGCGCCAGCAGCCCCGACTTGATAAAGGGGGTCGGGGAGCTGTTTTTT. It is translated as CASSPDLIKGVGELFF.

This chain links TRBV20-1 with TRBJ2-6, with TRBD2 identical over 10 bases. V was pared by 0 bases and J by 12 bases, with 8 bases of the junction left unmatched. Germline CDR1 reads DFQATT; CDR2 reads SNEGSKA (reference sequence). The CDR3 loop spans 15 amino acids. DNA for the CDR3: TGCAGTGCTAGAGAAACCGCTAGCGGGGGAGGCGTCCTGACTTTC. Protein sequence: CSARETASGGGVLTF.

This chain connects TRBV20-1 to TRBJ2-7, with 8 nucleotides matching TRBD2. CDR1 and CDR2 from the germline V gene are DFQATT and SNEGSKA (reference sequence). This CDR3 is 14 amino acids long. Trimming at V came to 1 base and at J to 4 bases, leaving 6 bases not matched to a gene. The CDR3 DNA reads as TGCAGTGCTAGAGCGCTAGCGGGTTTATACGAGCAGTACTTC. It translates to CSARALAGLYEQYF.

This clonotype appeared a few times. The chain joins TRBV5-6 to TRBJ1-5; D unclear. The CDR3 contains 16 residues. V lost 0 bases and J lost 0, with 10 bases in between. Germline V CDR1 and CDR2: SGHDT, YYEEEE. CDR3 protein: CASSLGRGYSNQPQHF. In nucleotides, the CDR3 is TGTGCCAGCAGCTTGGGGCGAGGGTATAGCAATCAGCCCCAGCATTTT.

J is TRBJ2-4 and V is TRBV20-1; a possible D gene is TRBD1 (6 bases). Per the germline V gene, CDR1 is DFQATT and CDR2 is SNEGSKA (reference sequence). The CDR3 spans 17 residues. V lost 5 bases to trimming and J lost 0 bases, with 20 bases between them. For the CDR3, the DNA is TGCAGTGCTGAGATGGGACACGGCAGAATAGCCAAAAACATTCAGTACTTC. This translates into CSAEMGHGRIAKNIQYF.

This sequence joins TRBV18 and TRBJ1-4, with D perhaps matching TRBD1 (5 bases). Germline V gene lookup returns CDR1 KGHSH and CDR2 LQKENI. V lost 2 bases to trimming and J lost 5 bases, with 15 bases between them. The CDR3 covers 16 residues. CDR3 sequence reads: CASSPTAGGTNEKLFF. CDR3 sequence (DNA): TGTGCCAGCTCACCAACAGCCGGGGGGACGAATGAAAAACTGTTTTTT. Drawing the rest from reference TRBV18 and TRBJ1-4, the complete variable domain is NAGVMQNPRHLVRRRGQEARLRCSPMKGHSHVYWYRQLPEEGLKFMVYLQKENIIDESGMPKERFSAEFPKEGPSILRIQQVVRGDSAAYFCASSPTAGGTNEKLFFGSGTQLSVL.

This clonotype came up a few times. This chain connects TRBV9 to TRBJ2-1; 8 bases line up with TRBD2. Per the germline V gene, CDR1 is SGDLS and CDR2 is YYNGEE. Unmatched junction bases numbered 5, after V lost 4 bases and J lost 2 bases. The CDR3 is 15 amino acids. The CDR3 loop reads CASSFTSGAYNEQFF. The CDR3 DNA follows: TGTGCCAGCAGCTTTACTAGCGGAGCCTACAATGAGCAGTTCTTC.

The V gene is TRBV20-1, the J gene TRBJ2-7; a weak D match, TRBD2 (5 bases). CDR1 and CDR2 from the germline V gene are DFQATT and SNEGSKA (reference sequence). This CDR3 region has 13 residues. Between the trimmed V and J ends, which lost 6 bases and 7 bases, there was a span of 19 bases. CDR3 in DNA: TGCAGTGCCTCCGGACTTGGGCTTAGGGAGCAGTACTTC. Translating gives CSASGLGLREQYF.

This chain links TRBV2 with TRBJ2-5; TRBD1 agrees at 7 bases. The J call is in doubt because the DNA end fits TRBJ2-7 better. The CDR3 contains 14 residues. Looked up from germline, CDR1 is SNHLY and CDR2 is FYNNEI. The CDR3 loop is CASRTDRSTYEQYF. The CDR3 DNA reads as TGTGCCAGCAGGACGGACAGGAGCACCTACGAGCAGTACTTC.

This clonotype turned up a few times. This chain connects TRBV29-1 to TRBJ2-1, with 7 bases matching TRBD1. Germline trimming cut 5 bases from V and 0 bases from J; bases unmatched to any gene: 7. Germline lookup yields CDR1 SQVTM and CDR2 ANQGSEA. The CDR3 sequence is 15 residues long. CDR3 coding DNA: TGCAGCGTTACCGGGACAGCGAACTCCTACAATGAGCAGTTCTTC. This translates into CSVTGTANSYNEQFF.

The CDR3, as DNA: TGCAGCGTGGTGGTTGGTACGCAGTATTTT. As protein: CSVVVGTQYF. The chain has TRBV29-1 and TRBJ2-3; D gene unclear. The CDR3 runs 10 residues. CDR1 is SQVTM, CDR2 ANQGSEA, per germline. Trimming shortened V by 6 bases and J by 8 bases, and 9 bases separated the two germline ends.

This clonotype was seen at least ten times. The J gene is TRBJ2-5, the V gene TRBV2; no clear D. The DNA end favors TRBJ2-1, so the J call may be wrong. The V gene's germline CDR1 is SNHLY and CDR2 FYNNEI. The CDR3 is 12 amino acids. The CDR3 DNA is TGTGCCAGCAGTGACCGGCCCCCCGAGCAGTTCTTC. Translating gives CASSDRPPEQFF.

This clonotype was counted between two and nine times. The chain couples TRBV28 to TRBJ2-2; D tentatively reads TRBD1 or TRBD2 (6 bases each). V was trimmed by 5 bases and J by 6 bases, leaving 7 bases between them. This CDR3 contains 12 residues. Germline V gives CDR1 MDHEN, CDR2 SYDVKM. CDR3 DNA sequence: TGTGCCAGCAGTGGGGGGCCCGGGGAGCTGTTTTTT. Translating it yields CASSGGPGELFF. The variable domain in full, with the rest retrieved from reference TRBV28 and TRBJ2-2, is DVKVTQSSRYLVKRTGEKVFLECVQDMDHENMFWYRQDPGLGLRLIYFSYDVKMKEKGDIPEGYSVSREKKERFSLILESASTNQTSMYLCASSGGPGELFFGEGSRLTVL.

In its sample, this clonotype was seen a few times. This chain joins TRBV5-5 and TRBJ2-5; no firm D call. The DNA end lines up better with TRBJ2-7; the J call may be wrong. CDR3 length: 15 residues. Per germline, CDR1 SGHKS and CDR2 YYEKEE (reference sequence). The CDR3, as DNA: TGTGCCAGCAGCAGCTTAAACACACCTTCCTACGAGCAGTACTTC. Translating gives CASSSLNTPSYEQYF.

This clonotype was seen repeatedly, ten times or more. This CDR3 reads CASGNRGALEAFF. The CDR3 DNA follows: TGTGCTAGTGGAAACAGGGGGGCTCTTGAAGCTTTCTTT. The chain links TRBV12-5 to TRBJ1-1; 8 bases are a match to TRBD1. The germline gives CDR1 LGHNT, CDR2 FRNRAP. The CDR3 spans 13 residues. Unmatched junction bases numbered 7, after V lost 6 bases and J lost 7 bases.

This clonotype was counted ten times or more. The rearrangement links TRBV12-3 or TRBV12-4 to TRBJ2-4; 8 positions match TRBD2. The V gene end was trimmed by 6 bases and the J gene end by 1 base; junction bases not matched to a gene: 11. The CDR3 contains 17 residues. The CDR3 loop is CASSSNSLAGAKNIQYF. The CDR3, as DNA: TGTGCCAGCAGCTCCAACTCGCTAGCGGGTGCCAAAAACATTCAGTACTTC.

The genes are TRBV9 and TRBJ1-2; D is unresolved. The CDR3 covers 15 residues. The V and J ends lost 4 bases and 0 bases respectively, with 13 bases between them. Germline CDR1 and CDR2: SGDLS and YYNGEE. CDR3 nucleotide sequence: TGTGCCAGCAGCCCCCGGACCGATCCTAACTATGGCTACACCTTC. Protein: CASSPRTDPNYGYTF.

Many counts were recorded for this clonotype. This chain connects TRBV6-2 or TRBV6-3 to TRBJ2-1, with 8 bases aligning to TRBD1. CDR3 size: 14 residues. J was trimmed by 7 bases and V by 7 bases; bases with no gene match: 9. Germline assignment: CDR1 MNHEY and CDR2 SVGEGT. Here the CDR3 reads CASTSGTGANEQFF. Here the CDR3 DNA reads TGTGCCAGCACCTCTGGGACAGGCGCAAATGAGCAGTTCTTC.

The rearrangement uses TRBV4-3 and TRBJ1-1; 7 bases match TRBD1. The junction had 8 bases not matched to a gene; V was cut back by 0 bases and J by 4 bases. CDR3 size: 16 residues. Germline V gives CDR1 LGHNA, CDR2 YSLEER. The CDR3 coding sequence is TGCGCCAGCAGCCAAGATTTAACAGGGGTAGGCACTGAAGCTTTCTTT. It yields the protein CASSQDLTGVGTEAFF.

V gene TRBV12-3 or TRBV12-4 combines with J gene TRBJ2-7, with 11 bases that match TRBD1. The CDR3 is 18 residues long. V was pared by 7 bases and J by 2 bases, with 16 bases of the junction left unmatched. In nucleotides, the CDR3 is TGTGCCAGCACCCTTAGGGACAGGGGGAGGGTAAAGGCCTACGAGCAGTACTTC. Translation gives CASTLRDRGRVKAYEQYF.

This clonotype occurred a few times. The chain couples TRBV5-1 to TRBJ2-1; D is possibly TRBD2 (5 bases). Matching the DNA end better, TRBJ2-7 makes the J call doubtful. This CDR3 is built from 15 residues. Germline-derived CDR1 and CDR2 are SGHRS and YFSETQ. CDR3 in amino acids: CASSLAADYAYEQYF. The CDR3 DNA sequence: TGCGCCAGCAGCTTGGCCGCCGACTATGCCTACGAGCAGTACTTC.

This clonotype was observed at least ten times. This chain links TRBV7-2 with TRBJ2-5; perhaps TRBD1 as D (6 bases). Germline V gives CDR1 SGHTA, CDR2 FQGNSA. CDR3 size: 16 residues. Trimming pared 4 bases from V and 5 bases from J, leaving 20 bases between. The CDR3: CASSSGAEQSWETQYF. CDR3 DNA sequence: TGTGCCAGCAGCTCAGGGGCGGAACAGAGTTGGGAGACCCAGTACTTC.

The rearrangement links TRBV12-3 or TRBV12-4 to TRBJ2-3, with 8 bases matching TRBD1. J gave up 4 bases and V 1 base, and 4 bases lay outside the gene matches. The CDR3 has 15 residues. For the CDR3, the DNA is TGTGCCAGCAGTTTAGTGGGACAGGACGCAGATACGCAGTATTTT. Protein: CASSLVGQDADTQYF.

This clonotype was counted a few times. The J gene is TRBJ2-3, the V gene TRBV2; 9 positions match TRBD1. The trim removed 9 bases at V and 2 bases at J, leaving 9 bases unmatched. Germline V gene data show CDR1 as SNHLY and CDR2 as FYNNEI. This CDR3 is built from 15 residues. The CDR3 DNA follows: TGTGCCAGTGGACTGGGACAGGGATTCACAGATACGCAGTATTTT. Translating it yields CASGLGQGFTDTQYF.

The CDR3 is CASSPQLGNEQYF. DNA of the CDR3: TGTGCCAGCAGCCCACAGTTGGGGAACGAGCAGTACTTC. V and J are TRBV7-9 and TRBJ2-7; D not certain. The V gene's germline CDR1 is SEHNR and CDR2 FQNEAQ (reference sequence). The length of the CDR3 is 13 residues. V was cut by 5 bases and J by 5 bases, with 13 bases left in between.

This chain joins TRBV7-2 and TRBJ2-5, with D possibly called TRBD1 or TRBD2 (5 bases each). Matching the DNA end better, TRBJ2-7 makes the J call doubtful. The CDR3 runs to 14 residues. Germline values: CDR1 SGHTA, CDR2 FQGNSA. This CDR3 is CASRPGDAFHEQYF. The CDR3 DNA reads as TGTGCCAGCAGACCCGGGGACGCCTTCCACGAGCAGTACTTC.